Below, 28 T cell receptor beta chains from the same sample are listed, as sequenced in a study of Ad26.COV2.S vaccination and SARS-CoV-2 variants. Measured with immunoSEQ multiplex PCR; TCRdb has only the in-frame clones, and not every one. The sample consists of roughly 460,000 clones, 80% to 90% of them appearing once. Treatment indicated: roughly 18 received Ad26.COV2.S at low or high dose, single or two shots; 5 received placebo; per-sample allocation not given. The samples were gathered on day 63 after the first injection of vaccine or placebo. The specimen comprised peripheral blood, sampled in a trial of Ad26.COV2.S vaccine versus placebo. The receptors here all came from a person between 18 and 65 years old who received the Ad26.COV2.S COVID-19 vaccine or a placebo.

This clone showed up just once. This chain uses TRBV9 with TRBJ2-3, with no clear D. Trimming shortened V by 3 bases and J by 2 bases, and 7 bases separated the two germline ends. This CDR3 is built from 13 residues. Germline CDR1 reads SGDLS; CDR2 reads YYNGEE. CDR3 residues: CASSGSFTDTQYF. The DNA for the CDR3 is TGTGCCAGCAGCGGAAGCTTCACAGATACGCAGTATTTT. Drawing the rest from reference TRBV9 and TRBJ2-3, the complete variable domain is DSGVTQTPKHLITATGQRVTLRCSPRSGDLSVYWYQQSLDQGLQFLIQYYNGEERAKGNILERFSAQQFPDLHSELNLSSLELGDSALYFCASSGSFTDTQYFGPGTRLTVL.

This sequence joins TRBV6-6 and TRBJ2-7, with 12 positions matching TRBD1. The J segment lost 0 bases and the V segment lost 5 bases, leaving 5 bases of the junction unmatched. CDR1 is MNHNY and CDR2 is SVGAGI in the germline V gene (reference sequence). This CDR3 spans 16 amino acids. The CDR3 DNA reads as TGTGCCAGCAGTGGGCCGGGACAGGGGGCCTCCTACGAGCAGTACTTC. The encoded protein is CASSGPGQGASYEQYF.

V and J are TRBV3-1 (or the pseudogene TRBV3-2) and TRBJ2-4; D is unclear. CDR3 length: 16 residues. Trimming pared 5 bases from V and 0 bases from J, leaving 14 bases between. Per germline, CDR1 LGHDT and CDR2 YNNKEL (reference sequence). The CDR3: CASSMSHRGAKNIQYF. DNA of the CDR3: TGTGCCAGCAGCATGAGCCACCGCGGAGCCAAAAACATTCAGTACTTC.

This clone was counted between two and nine times. This chain uses TRBV19 with TRBJ1-1; D may be TRBD1 (6 bases). CDR1 is LNHDA and CDR2 is SQIVND in the germline V gene (reference sequence). This CDR3 contains 16 residues. V was cut by 4 bases and J by 0 bases, with 15 bases left in between. The DNA for the CDR3 is TGTGCCAGTAGTAAGACAGGCTTTAGCTTGAACACTGAAGCTTTCTTT. It encodes CASSKTGFSLNTEAFF.

In the case of this clone: The sample holds other DNA sequences that translate to the same CDR3. The gene calls are TRBV3-1 (or the pseudogene TRBV3-2) and TRBJ1-1; a possible D gene is TRBD1 (6 bases). The V gene lost 3 bases and the J gene lost 5 bases, with 10 bases spanning the gap. The germline gives CDR1 LGHDT, CDR2 YNNKEL (reference sequence). The CDR3 runs 13 residues. The CDR3 DNA reads TGTGCCAGCAGCCAGGGGGCTGGGACTGAAGCTTTCTTT. Amino acids: CASSQGAGTEAFF.

This clone was observed a single time. The chain uses TRBV6-6 and TRBJ2-7; a weak D match, TRBD1 (6 bases). The ends were cut back, 6 bases at V and 6 bases at J, with 18 bases in the middle. The CDR3 length is 14 residues. CDR1 is MNHNY, CDR2 SVGAGI, per germline (reference sequence). The CDR3 DNA is TGTGCCAGCAGGCCAACAGGGAGTGTGTTCGAGCAGTACTTC. Translation: CASRPTGSVFEQYF.

CDR3 residues: CASSPTGWTRARNEKLFF. CDR3 nucleotide sequence: TGTGCCAGCAGCCCCACTGGTTGGACCAGGGCGCGGAATGAAAAACTGTTTTTT. This sequence joins TRBV3-1 (or the pseudogene TRBV3-2) and TRBJ1-4; tentative D call: TRBD1 (5 bases). V was clipped by 4 bases and J by 5 bases, with 23 bases between them. CDR1 and CDR2 (germline): LGHDT, YNNKEL (reference sequence). There are 18 residues in the CDR3.

The J gene is TRBJ1-4, the V gene TRBV18, with D unclear. This CDR3 has 13 amino acids. The V end was cut by 4 bases, the J end by 2 bases, with 5 bases between. The germline V gene encodes CDR1 KGHSH and CDR2 LQKENI. The CDR3 is CASSRSTNEKLFF. The CDR3 DNA sequence: TGTGCCAGCTCACGGTCGACTAATGAAAAACTGTTTTTT.

This chain joins TRBV6-6 and TRBJ1-1; D is ambiguous. Trimming pared 2 bases from V and 8 bases from J, leaving 21 bases between. Per the germline V gene, CDR1 is MNHNY and CDR2 is SVGAGI (reference sequence). This CDR3 contains 16 residues. This chain's CDR3 is CASSYHPTIPSPEAFF. The CDR3 DNA is TGTGCCAGCAGTTACCATCCGACAATTCCTTCACCCGAAGCTTTCTTT.

The chain couples TRBV2 to TRBJ1-6, with D possibly matching TRBD1 (5 bases). The germline gives CDR1 SNHLY, CDR2 FYNNEI. This CDR3 is built from 15 residues. Trimming cost V 7 bases and J 10 bases, with 20 bases left between them. CDR3 residues: CASKYRLQDVSPLHF. CDR3 DNA: TGTGCCAGCAAGTATCGGTTACAGGACGTCTCACCCCTCCACTTT.

As to this clone: The sample holds other DNA sequences that translate to the same CDR3. The V gene is TRBV2, the J gene TRBJ1-6, with D unclear. CDR3 length: 11 amino acids. V lost 5 bases and J lost 6, with 2 bases in between. CDR1 and CDR2 from the germline V gene are SNHLY and FYNNEI. CDR3 bases: TGTGCCAGCAGTCCTAATTCACCCCTCCACTTT. It codes for CASSPNSPLHF.

The V and J genes are TRBV7-9 and TRBJ2-2; D is unclear. Germline CDR1 SEHNR, CDR2 FQNEAQ (reference sequence). The V end was cut by 5 bases, the J end by 6 bases, with 10 bases between. The CDR3 consists of 13 residues. CDR3 bases: TGTGCCAGCAGCCATGAAGTCGCCGGGGAGCTGTTTTTT. Protein product: CASSHEVAGELFF.

This chain uses TRBV7-9 with TRBJ1-1; tentative D call: TRBD1 (5 bases). The ends were cut back, 4 bases at V and 5 bases at J, with 11 bases in the middle. Germline assignment: CDR1 SEHNR and CDR2 FQNEAQ (reference sequence). The CDR3 sequence is 13 residues long. CDR3 sequence reads: CASSSQGVTEAFF. The CDR3 region has the DNA TGTGCCAGCAGCTCGCAGGGAGTTACTGAAGCTTTCTTT. Together with reference TRBV7-9 and TRBJ1-1, the CDR3 gives the full variable domain: DTGVSQNPRHKITKRGQNVTFRCDPISEHNRLYWYRQTLGQGPEFLTYFQNEAQLEKSRLLSDRFSAERPKGSFSTLEIQRTEQGDSAMYLCASSSQGVTEAFFGQGTRLTVV.

Only one count was recorded for this clone. The chain has TRBV6-1 and TRBJ1-5, with 7 bases lining up with TRBD1. This CDR3 has 14 amino acids. Trimming removed 3 bases from V and 5 bases from J; junction bases left unmatched: 4. From germline, CDR1 is MNHNS and CDR2 SASEGT. CDR3 protein: CASSETGSDQPQHF. The CDR3 bases are TGTGCCAGCAGTGAGACAGGGTCCGATCAGCCCCAGCATTTT.

CDR3 in DNA: TGTGCCAGCAGCTTAGCGGGGGGACAAGAGACCCAGTACTTC. Translation: CASSLAGGQETQYF. The gene calls are TRBV7-2 and TRBJ2-5; the D gene is possibly TRBD2 (6 bases). The V end lost 0 bases, the J end lost 2 bases, and 7 bases lay between the germline ends. Germline CDR1 and CDR2: SGHTA and FQGNSA. The CDR3 spans 14 residues.

This clone was observed a few times. The chain joins TRBV5-1 to TRBJ1-5; maybe TRBD1 (6 bases). This CDR3 spans 13 amino acids. Trimming took 4 bases from V and 4 from J, leaving 9 bases between them. Germline loops: CDR1 SGHRS, CDR2 YFSETQ. The CDR3 loop is CASSRDINQPQHF. The CDR3 nucleotides are TGCGCCAGCAGCAGGGACATTAATCAGCCCCAGCATTTT. Filled out from reference TRBV5-1 and TRBJ1-5, the complete variable domain reads KAGVTQTPRYLIKTRGQQVTLSCSPISGHRSVSWYQQTPGQGLQFLFEYFSETQRNKGNFPGRFSGRQFSNSRSEMNVSTLELGDSALYLCASSRDINQPQHFGDGTRLSIL.

The rearrangement links TRBV27 to TRBJ2-3; unclear D gene. The germline gives CDR1 MNHEY, CDR2 SMNVEV (reference sequence). The CDR3 runs to 14 residues. V shed 1 base and J shed 2 bases, with 7 bases lying between them. CDR3 residues: CASSLFPSTDTQYF. The DNA of the CDR3 is TGTGCCAGCAGTTTATTCCCCTCCACAGATACGCAGTATTTT.

The rearrangement uses TRBV2 and TRBJ2-5, with TRBD1 identical over 8 bases. The CDR3 is 14 amino acids. Germline lookup yields CDR1 SNHLY and CDR2 FYNNEI. V lost 6 bases, J lost 4 bases, and 7 bases stayed unmatched. Here the CDR3 reads CASSFPGGAETQYF. The CDR3 DNA follows: TGTGCCAGCAGCTTCCCAGGGGGCGCAGAGACCCAGTACTTC.

The chain recombines TRBV12-3 or TRBV12-4 with TRBJ1-5; the match to TRBD1 covers 7 bases. The J segment lost 14 bases and the V segment lost 5 bases, leaving 9 bases of the junction unmatched. This CDR3 comprises 12 residues. This CDR3 reads CASSPGTDHKHF. For the CDR3, the DNA is TGTGCCAGCAGTCCGGGGACAGATCACAAGCATTTT.

This clone was counted between two and nine times. Other DNA sequences within the sample encode an identical CDR3. V is TRBV6-2 or TRBV6-3 and J is TRBJ1-1; TRBD1 agrees at 7 bases. Germline CDR1 is MNHEY and CDR2 is SVGEGT. The ends lost 2 bases at V and 3 bases at J; junction bases unmatched: 3. The CDR3 extends over 14 amino acids. This CDR3 is CASSYKGADTEAFF. The CDR3 nucleotides are TGTGCCAGCAGTTACAAGGGGGCAGACACTGAAGCTTTCTTT.

The genes are TRBV13 and TRBJ2-2; TRBD2 agrees at 10 bases. V dropped 6 bases and J dropped 5; count of bases not matched to a gene: 6. This CDR3 is 15 amino acids long. Per germline, CDR1 PRHDT and CDR2 FYEKMQ (reference sequence). Written as DNA, the CDR3 is TGTGCCAGCAGTCTAGCGGGAGAGGATACCGGGGAGCTGTTTTTT. It codes for CASSLAGEDTGELFF.

Details on this clone: In the same sample, other DNA sequences code for this CDR3. The V gene is TRBV5-1, the J gene TRBJ2-5; D unclear. V was pared by 1 base and J by 5 bases, with 3 bases between. The V gene's germline CDR1 is SGHRS and CDR2 YFSETQ. CDR3 length: 11 residues. CDR3 sequence reads: CASSLSETQYF. Here the CDR3 DNA reads TGCGCCAGCAGCTTGTCCGAGACCCAGTACTTC. Supplemented by reference TRBV5-1 and TRBJ2-5, the full variable domain reads KAGVTQTPRYLIKTRGQQVTLSCSPISGHRSVSWYQQTPGQGLQFLFEYFSETQRNKGNFPGRFSGRQFSNSRSEMNVSTLELGDSALYLCASSLSETQYFGPGTRLLVL.

This chain connects TRBV24-1 to TRBJ2-7; a weak D match, TRBD1 (6 bases). Trimming took 4 bases from V and 1 from J, leaving 13 bases between them. The CDR3 runs 15 residues. The germline CDR1 and CDR2 sequences are KGHDR and SFDVKD. This chain's CDR3 is CATSDSGTLSYEQYF. CDR3 nucleotides: TGTGCCACCAGTGACTCCGGGACACTTTCCTACGAGCAGTACTTC.

This sequence joins TRBV6-5 and TRBJ1-5; D remains unclear. Germline V gives CDR1 MNHEY, CDR2 SVGAGI. This CDR3 has 15 residues. V lost 6 bases, J lost 5 bases, and 17 bases lay in between. The CDR3 DNA is TGTGCCAGCAGGCCCTCCGCGGGGAACCATCAGCCCCAGCATTTT. As protein: CASRPSAGNHQPQHF.

This clone was counted a single time. The sample has other DNA sequences that encode this CDR3 too. The V gene is TRBV5-1, the J gene TRBJ2-3; D unresolved. Trimming cost V 2 bases and J 6 bases, with 4 bases left between them. CDR1 is SGHRS, CDR2 YFSETQ, per germline. CDR3 length equals 11 residues. CDR3 protein: CASSLADTQYF. The CDR3 DNA sequence: TGCGCCAGCAGCTTAGCGGATACGCAGTATTTT.

This clone has a single count. This chain links TRBV3-1 (or the pseudogene TRBV3-2) with TRBJ2-6; either TRBD1 or TRBD2 may supply D (5 bases each). Germline CDR1 LGHDT, CDR2 YNNKEL (reference sequence). Trimming removed 3 bases at V and 0 bases at J, with 9 bases between. This CDR3 contains 16 residues. CDR3 loop: CASSQGPSSGANVLTF. The DNA of the CDR3 is TGTGCCAGCAGCCAGGGACCATCCTCTGGGGCCAACGTCCTGACTTTC.

The chain is built from TRBV7-3 and TRBJ2-1; D is undetermined. V lost 3 bases and J 3 bases, leaving 12 bases between the germline ends. The germline V gene has CDR1 SGHTA and CDR2 FQGTGA. The CDR3 contains 15 residues. CDR3 protein: CASSFKGTSYNEQFF. The CDR3 DNA sequence: TGTGCCAGCAGCTTCAAGGGCACGAGCTACAATGAGCAGTTCTTC.

The chain employs TRBV15 and TRBJ1-5; no clear D gene. The CDR3 runs 13 residues. V was pared by 7 bases and J by 4 bases, with 11 bases between. Per germline, CDR1 LNHNV and CDR2 YYDKDF (reference sequence). The CDR3 sequence: CATTLRVNQPQHF. In nucleotides, the CDR3 is TGTGCCACCACTTTAAGGGTGAATCAGCCCCAGCATTTT.